The sequence of this TCR beta chain was determined in a study of T cell changes during pregnancy in multiple sclerosis. The method was immunoSEQ multiplex PCR; TCRdb's version includes in-frame clones alone and lacks a portion of them. The data contain over 45,000 clones, about nine tenths of them singletons. The trim removed 6 bases at V and 9 bases at J, leaving 12 bases unmatched. CDR3 length: 15 amino acids. Germline V gene data show CDR1 as MNHNY and CDR2 as SVGAGI (reference sequence). This clone was seen once. This clonotype was obtained from a female donor in good health, enrolled as a control in a pregnancy study. The sample was peripheral blood, taken in the first trimester of pregnancy. The chain links TRBV6-6 to TRBJ2-1; 9 bases line up with TRBD2. The CDR3 sequence is CASSPQASGIGEQFF. CDR3 DNA sequence: TGTGCCAGCAGCCCTCAGGCTAGCGGGATAGGTGAGCAGTTCTTC.